This paragraph covers one TCR beta chain sequence. The count of this clonotype is one. Its antigen is unknown. Per-base qualities were not stored, and no clone one base away is much larger. Evidence from a single read is weak. Preparation of the library involved multiplex PCR. Sequenced using an Illumina HiSeq 2500. TCRbeta libraries were constructed through three rounds of nested PCR with primers (Table S4) according to protocols modified from ARM-PCR. Before sequencing, PCR products in the 200-500 bp range were cut out of the gel and cleaned up using the QIAquick gel extraction kit. As for how the authors treated the data: Trimmomatic was used to clean the reads, FLASH was used to merge the reads into complete CDR3 sequences, and MiTCR was used to assign the reads to V(D)J germline segments. Clonal diversity was computed as the inverse Simpson's index with VDJtools. Productive reads were defined as in-frame sequences without a premature stop codon. TCRdb passed the public sequencing reads through fastp at Q25 and MiXCR, retaining productive beta sequences. Merged by CDR3 protein, the rows form single entries marked with the most common genes and DNA. The V and J calls, along with clone size, are taken from TCRdb and not from the paper's own processing. Here the sample has about 67,000 distinct CDR3 sequences; roughly three quarters occur a single time. Less than 50% of the sample rests with the top ten.

This entry belongs to a study of tumor and adjacent non-tumor tissue in lung cancer (dated by TCRdb to about 2018). Study-level background: The cohort included under 15 adenocarcinoma, a couple of squamous cell carcinoma and 1 small cell lung cancer patients. Ages among the roughly 15 patients ranged from roughly 31 to 76 years, there were 10 men and 5 women, and disease was at TNM stage I to III. A total of fewer than 150 million productive TCRbeta reads were generated by sequencing, corresponding to an average of about 4 million reads per sample. The study compared bulk TCRbeta repertoires between lung tumor tissue and matched distant non-tumor lung tissue from around 16 lung cancer patients. Under 35 paired specimens, one tumor and one normal lung sample per patient, were profiled by TCRbeta CDR3 sequencing. Here is what the overall study found, with its caveats: With only about 16 patients in the cohort, the authors noted that larger samples and more detailed clinical data are needed. Tumor tissue showed significantly greater TCR diversity (inverse Simpson) than normal lung tissue (roughly 430 vs 170, P = 0.0075, Mann-Whitney U test). TCR diversity was significantly higher in younger patients, and higher tumor TCR diversity was associated with shorter overall and disease-free survival. Peripheral blood was not sequenced, so blood TCRbeta repertoires were not examined in the lung cancer patients of the study. In normal lung, the top 100 clones accounted for a significantly larger cumulative share of the repertoire than in tumor tissue. Neither the sequencing platform nor unique molecular identifiers are named or mentioned anywhere in the methods.

Bulk unsorted tissue served as the source for RNA extraction, and RNA quality was assessed using a NanoDrop ND-1000 and an Agilent 2100. Distant non-tumor tissue taken more than 3 cm from the tumor edge was used as the normal lung sample. The donors were newly diagnosed lung cancer patients admitted for thoracic surgery in China from August to November 2014 who had not received prior chemotherapy. Patients with previous radiotherapy or chemotherapy, or with another concurrent cancer, were excluded from the study. Surgical tissue pieces of about 1-2.1 cm3 were preserved in RNAlater solution and were kept at -80 degrees C until use. Relative to germline, V is missing 0 bases and J is missing 9 bases, with 12 bases of the junction outside any gene match. CDR1 is given as MGHRA and CDR2 as YSYEKL, both from the germline V gene. The CDR3 has 17 amino acids, counting the end cysteine and phenylalanine. The only DNA kept is the CDR3, 51 bases in frame from the first base.

Sequenced material: distant non-tumor lung tissue. In this chain, TRBV4-1 is recombined with TRBJ2-1, and 9 junction bases match TRBD2. The TCR sequence derives from a man in his 60s with non-small cell lung cancer. The nucleotide sequence is given as TGCGCCAGCAGCCAAGATCGGGCTAGCGGGATCATTGGTGAGCAGTTCTTC. Its product reads: CASSQDRASGIIGEQFF.